This T cell receptor beta chain appears in the sequencing data of a study of blood T cells in healthy people across ages. At the level of the study: In model experiments, template switching was able to capture about one barcoded beta molecule for every two T cells that were present.

V was clipped by 1 base and J by 0 bases; unmatched bases: 2. The germline V gene encodes CDR1 DFQATT and CDR2 SNEGSKA (reference sequence). This CDR3 is built from 15 residues. About this clonotype: Its matching antigen is unknown.

Through a sample-barcoded 5' primer and a J-beta primer mix, a second PCR was run for about 6 to 12 cycles. A template-switch adaptor containing 12 random nucleotides labeled each cDNA molecule. MiXCR, applied by TCRdb to the 5' RACE reads, yields one record per CDR3 protein. The table includes fewer than 750,000 distinct CDR3 sequences, about 45% detected once. Donors were healthy Caucasian individuals from Russia aged roughly 6 to 90. Study-wide findings and caveats: The recorded TCR beta diversity per million T cells decreased in a roughly linear manner with age.

Sequencing used blood. The sequence derives from a man of 80 years or more in good health. The chain couples TRBV20-1 to TRBJ2-1; 8 bases agree with TRBD2. The CDR3 region is CSARGRGGSYNEQFF. The CDR3 bases are TGCAGTGCTAGAGGACGGGGGGGCTCCTACAATGAGCAGTTCTTC.